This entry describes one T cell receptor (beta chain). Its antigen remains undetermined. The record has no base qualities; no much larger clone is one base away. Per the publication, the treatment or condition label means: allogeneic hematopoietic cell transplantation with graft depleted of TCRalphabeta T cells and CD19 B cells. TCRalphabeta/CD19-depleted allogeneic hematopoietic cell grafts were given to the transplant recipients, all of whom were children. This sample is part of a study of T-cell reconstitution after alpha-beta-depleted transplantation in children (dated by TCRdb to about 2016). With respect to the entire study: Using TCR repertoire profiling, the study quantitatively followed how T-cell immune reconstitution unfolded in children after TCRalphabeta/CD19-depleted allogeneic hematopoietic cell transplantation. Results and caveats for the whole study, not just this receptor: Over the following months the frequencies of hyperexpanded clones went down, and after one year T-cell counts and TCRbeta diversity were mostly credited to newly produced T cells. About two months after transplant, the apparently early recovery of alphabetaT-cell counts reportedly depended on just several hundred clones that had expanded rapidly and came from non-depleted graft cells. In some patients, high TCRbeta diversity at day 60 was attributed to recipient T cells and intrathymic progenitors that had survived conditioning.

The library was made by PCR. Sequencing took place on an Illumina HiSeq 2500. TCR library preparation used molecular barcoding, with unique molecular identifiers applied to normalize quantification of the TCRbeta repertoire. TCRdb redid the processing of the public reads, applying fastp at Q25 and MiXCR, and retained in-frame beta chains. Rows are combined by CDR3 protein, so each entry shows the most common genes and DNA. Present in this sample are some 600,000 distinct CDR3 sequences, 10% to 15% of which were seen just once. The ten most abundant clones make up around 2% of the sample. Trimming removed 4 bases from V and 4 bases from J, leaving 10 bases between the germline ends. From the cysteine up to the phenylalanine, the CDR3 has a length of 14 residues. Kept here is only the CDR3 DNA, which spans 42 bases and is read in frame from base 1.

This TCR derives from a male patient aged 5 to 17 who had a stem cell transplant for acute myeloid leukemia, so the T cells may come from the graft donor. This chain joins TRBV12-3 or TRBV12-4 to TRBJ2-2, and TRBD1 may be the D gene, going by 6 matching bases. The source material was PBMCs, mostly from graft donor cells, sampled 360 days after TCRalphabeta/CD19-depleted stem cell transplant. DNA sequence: TGTGCCAGCAGTTGGACAGAGACCACCGGGGAGCTGTTTTTT. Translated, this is CASSWTETTGELFF.